A selection of T cell receptor beta chains follows, all from one sample in a study of blood T cells in healthy people across ages. TCRdb redid the calling of the 5' RACE reads with MiXCR, one entry per CDR3 protein. Of about 650,000 distinct CDR3 sequences in the sample, 52% were seen once. Sequences were obtained from blood. These receptors were collected from a woman over 75 in good health. Both conserved end residues are part of each CDR3. The D gene is left open where the match is weak. A clone size is listed for some rows: how often the clone was seen (once, few, many), or a class if it is expanded.

size	V	D	J	CDR3	DNA
few	TRBV7-6	NA	TRBJ1-2	CASSVDRFYGYTF	TGTGCCAGCAGCGTAGACAGATTCTATGGCTACACCTTC
NA	TRBV6-1	NA	TRBJ2-3	CASSENPTSTDTQYF	TGTGCCAGCAGTGAAAACCCCACGAGCACAGATACGCAGTATTTT
many	TRBV7-2	TRBD1	TRBJ2-1	CASSPFRDRDNEQFF	TGTGCCAGCAGCCCATTCCGGGACAGGGACAATGAGCAGTTCTTC
NA	TRBV2	NA	TRBJ2-1	CASSVGNRATYNEQFF	TGTGCCAGCAGTGTGGGGAACAGGGCGACCTACAATGAGCAGTTCTTC
NA	TRBV4-1	TRBD1	TRBJ2-7	CASSQVGQGASEQYF	TGCGCCAGCAGCCAAGTGGGACAGGGGGCCAGCGAGCAGTACTTC
NA	TRBV4-1	NA	TRBJ2-1	CASSHPEIYNEQFF	TGCGCCAGCAGCCACCCGGAGATCTACAATGAGCAGTTCTTC
NA	TRBV27	TRBD1	TRBJ1-2	CASWDRANNYGYTF	TGTGCCAGTTGGGACAGGGCAAATAACTATGGCTACACCTTC
NA	TRBV4-2	NA	TRBJ2-7	CASSQVSQTGSYEQYF	TGTGCCAGCAGCCAAGTGAGCCAAACAGGGTCCTACGAGCAGTACTTC
NA	TRBV10-1	NA	TRBJ1-5	CASSESGTRQPQHF	TGCGCCAGCAGTGAGTCGGGGACACGACAGCCCCAGCATTTT
few	TRBV5-1	TRBD1	TRBJ2-3	CASSGGQLRSSTDTQYF	TGCGCCAGCAGCGGGGGACAGCTTAGGTCTAGCACAGATACGCAGTATTTT
NA	TRBV5-1	NA	TRBJ1-1	CASSPQTGQWTEAFF	TGCGCCAGCAGCCCTCAGACAGGACAGTGGACTGAAGCTTTCTTT
once	TRBV29-1	TRBD1	TRBJ2-1	CSVGAIKGGPRGQFF	TGCAGCGTTGGGGCCATAAAAGGGGGCCCCAGGGGGCAGTTCTTC
NA	TRBV7-9	NA	TRBJ1-1	CASSLGSVGRRDTEAFF	TGTGCCAGCAGCTTAGGGTCGGTAGGCAGGCGGGACACTGAAGCTTTCTTT
few	TRBV2	NA	TRBJ1-1	CASSADRQRGEAFF	TGTGCCAGCAGCGCGGACCGACAGAGGGGGGAAGCTTTCTTT
NA	TRBV7-2	NA	TRBJ1-1	CASSLQAQMNTEAFF	TGTGCCAGCAGCTTACAGGCACAGATGAACACTGAAGCTTTCTTT
NA	TRBV7-2	NA	TRBJ1-5	CASSLGGRGQQPQHF	TGTGCCAGCAGCCTAGGTGGGAGGGGTCAACAGCCCCAGCATTTT
NA	TRBV27	TRBD2	TRBJ2-7	CASSLRRAGGQATYNEQYF	TGTGCCAGCAGTTTAAGGAGAGCGGGAGGGCAAGCCACCTACAATGAGCAGTACTTC
NA	TRBV6-5	TRBD1	TRBJ1-2	CASSHGQGWNYGYTF	TGTGCCAGCAGCCACGGACAGGGCTGGAACTATGGCTACACCTTC
many	TRBV28	TRBD1	TRBJ2-7	CASSFDRAYEQYF	TGTGCCAGCAGTTTCGACAGGGCCTACGAGCAGTACTTC
NA	TRBV29-1	TRBD1	TRBJ2-3	CSVRGQGGWTDTQYF	TGCAGCGTCCGAGGACAGGGGGGATGGACAGATACGCAGTATTTT
NA	TRBV20-1	NA	TRBJ2-5	CSARDVGRKTQYF	TGCAGTGCTAGAGATGTAGGGAGAAAGACCCAGTACTTC
NA	TRBV6-2/TRBV6-3	TRBD1	TRBJ2-1	CASSGQQGARNNEQFF	TGTGCCAGCAGTGGACAACAGGGGGCGCGGAACAATGAGCAGTTCTTC
NA	TRBV7-2	TRBD2	TRBJ2-1	CASSLRTSGRVLSHEQFF	TGTGCCAGCAGCTTACGTACTAGCGGGAGAGTTTTGTCGCATGAGCAGTTCTTC
NA	TRBV20-1	TRBD1	TRBJ2-5	CSARRPGQGRQVTQYF	TGCAGTGCTCGAAGACCAGGACAGGGAAGGCAAGTGACCCAGTACTTC
NA	TRBV7-9	NA	TRBJ2-2	CAGSLGDGFTGELFF	TGTGCCGGCAGTCTTGGTGACGGGTTCACCGGGGAGCTGTTTTTT
NA	TRBV6-2/TRBV6-3	TRBD2	TRBJ2-1	CASSYRTSGPPYEQFF	TGTGCCAGCAGTTACCGAACTAGCGGACCCCCCTACGAGCAGTTCTTC
NA	TRBV5-1	NA	TRBJ1-1	CASSLEPGAEAFF	TGCGCCAGCAGCTTGGAACCGGGGGCTGAAGCTTTCTTT
NA	TRBV20-1	TRBD2	TRBJ2-3	CSAPGLAGGPGTDTQYF	TGCAGTGCCCCGGGACTAGCGGGGGGGCCTGGCACAGATACGCAGTATTTT
many	TRBV27	NA	TRBJ2-7	CASSLNPRSYEQYF	TGTGCCAGCAGTTTAAATCCGCGCTCCTACGAGCAGTACTTC
NA	TRBV20-1	TRBD1	TRBJ2-1	CSALQGAGEQFF	TGCAGTGCTCTACAGGGGGCAGGGGAGCAGTTCTTC
few	TRBV24-1	TRBD2	TRBJ2-3	CATSGSASGRWSDTQYF	TGTGCCACCAGTGGTTCGGCTAGCGGGAGATGGTCAGATACGCAGTATTTT
NA	TRBV3-1	NA	TRBJ1-2	CASSQGPGLYGCTF	TGTGCCAGCAGCCAAGGCCCAGGTCTCTATGGCTGCACCTTC
few	TRBV28	NA	TRBJ1-6	CASSLSPDRQPHF	TGTGCCAGCAGTTTATCCCCCGACCGTCAACCCCACTTT
few	TRBV4-2	NA	TRBJ2-5	CASSQDRGSQETQYF	TGTGCCAGCAGCCAAGATAGGGGGAGCCAAGAGACCCAGTACTTC
many	TRBV25-1	TRBD2	TRBJ2-3	CAIGTSGGLLDTQYF	TGTGCCATCGGGACTAGCGGGGGTCTATTGGATACGCAGTATTTT
few	TRBV9	TRBD2	TRBJ2-1	CASSPRTSLENEQFF	TGTGCCAGCAGCCCGAGGACTAGCCTCGAGAATGAGCAGTTCTTC
NA	TRBV4-1	NA	TRBJ2-7	CASSQGRGTYEQYF	TGCGCCAGCAGCCAAGGAAGGGGGACCTACGAGCAGTACTTC
many	TRBV5-1	TRBD1	TRBJ2-3	CASSVGQNTDTQYF	TGCGCCAGCAGCGTGGGACAGAACACAGATACGCAGTATTTT
NA	TRBV21-1	NA	TRBJ1-2	CASSKARGYLYGGYTF	TGTGCCAGCAGCAAAGCCCGGGGATACCTGTATGGGGGCTACACCTTC
NA	TRBV20-1	NA	TRBJ2-5	CSASTGTQQETQYF	TGCAGTGCCAGTACCGGGACACAACAAGAGACCCAGTACTTC
NA	TRBV11-2	TRBD1	TRBJ1-2	CASSSTGGSAGYTF	TGTGCCAGCAGCTCGACAGGGGGCTCGGCTGGCTACACCTTC